The 17 T cell receptor beta chains below all came from one sample that was sequenced in a study of early T cells in non-severe SARS-CoV-2 infection. TCRdb fed the 5' RACE reads into MiXCR, producing one record per CDR3 protein. The sample comprises tens of thousands of distinct CDR3 sequences, roughly 8% of which are singletons, and about 4% rests with the top ten. The sequencing input was whole blood. Receptors originate from an adult who was a healthcare worker with PCR-confirmed SARS-CoV-2 infection or an uninfected control (not recorded which).

The V call is TRBV7-6, the J call TRBJ2-1; 9 nucleotides align to TRBD2. The length of the CDR3 is 15 residues. Germline assignment: CDR1 SGHVS and CDR2 FNYEAQ. J gave up 6 bases and V 1 base, and 4 bases lay outside the gene matches. CDR3 bases: TGTGCCAGCAGCTTAGAGGGCGGGAGGGGCAATGAGCAGTTCTTC. The encoded protein is CASSLEGGRGNEQFF. Variable domain in full (rest from reference TRBV7-6 and TRBJ2-1): GAGVSQSPRYKVTKRGQDVALRCDPISGHVSLYWYRQALGQGPEFLTYFNYEAQQDKSGLPNDRFSAERPEGSISTLTIQRTEQRDSAMYRCASSLEGGRGNEQFFGPGTRLTVL.

There are a few counts of this clonotype. The chain combines TRBV7-8 with TRBJ2-3, with D maybe TRBD2 (6 bases). Trimming took 1 base from V and 1 from J, leaving 12 bases between them. CDR3 length equals 16 residues. Germline V gene data show CDR1 as SGHVS and CDR2 as FQNEAQ. The CDR3 sequence: CASSLGGGVGTDTQYF. The CDR3 DNA reads as TGTGCCAGCAGCTTAGGAGGAGGGGTTGGCACAGATACGCAGTATTTT.

The chain couples TRBV7-2 to TRBJ2-7, with 11 bases fitting TRBD2. The length of the CDR3 is 15 residues. V gave up 6 bases and J gave up 2 bases; unmatched junction bases: 6. CDR1 is SGHTA, CDR2 FQGNSA, per germline. DNA of the CDR3: TGTGCCAGCAGTTCCCGACTAGCGGGGACCTACGAGCAGTACTTC. Its protein product is CASSSRLAGTYEQYF.

CDR3 DNA sequence: TGTGCCAGCAGCCGCGGGGGGCTAGCGGGGTCCCAAGAGACCCAGTACTTC. Protein sequence: CASSRGGLAGSQETQYF. This chain joins TRBV7-6 and TRBJ2-5; 9 bases are a match to TRBD2. After removal of 5 bases from V and 1 base from J, the junction contained 11 bases not matched to a gene. The CDR3 has 17 residues. Germline-derived CDR1 and CDR2 are SGHVS and FNYEAQ.

This clonotype appeared many times. The chain employs TRBV11-2 and TRBJ2-7; D uncertain. Deletions cut 3 bases from V and 3 bases from J, with 3 bases between. The CDR3 contains 11 residues. From germline, CDR1 is SGHAT and CDR2 FQNNGV. Here the CDR3 DNA reads TGTGCCAGCAGCTTTGTCTACGAGCAGTACTTC. Amino acid sequence: CASSFVYEQYF.

The rearrangement uses TRBV27 and TRBJ2-3, with D possibly TRBD2 on 5 matching bases. Trimming pared 0 bases from V and 2 bases from J, leaving 9 bases between. The CDR3 covers 15 residues. Germline CDR1 is MNHEY and CDR2 is SMNVEV (reference sequence). CDR3 nucleotides: TGTGCCAGCAGTTTATCGAGCGGAAACACAGATACGCAGTATTTT. Translating gives CASSLSSGNTDTQYF.

The chain has TRBV5-1 and TRBJ1-1; D perhaps matches TRBD1 (6 bases). CDR1 is SGHRS and CDR2 is YFSETQ in the germline V gene. The CDR3 is 16 amino acids. The V and J ends lost 2 bases and 5 bases respectively, with 19 bases between them. As DNA, the CDR3 is TGCGCCAGCAGCTTAAAAAGCAGGGGAGGTTTTACTGAAGCTTTCTTT. The encoded protein is CASSLKSRGGFTEAFF.

The table lists this clonotype with a few counts. The chain links TRBV5-1 to TRBJ2-1, with 11 bases identical to TRBD2. CDR3 size: 15 residues. CDR1 is SGHRS and CDR2 is YFSETQ in the germline V gene. After removal of 4 bases from V and 2 bases from J, the junction contained 2 bases not matched to a gene. In DNA, the CDR3 is TGCGCCAGCAGCCCGACTAGCGGGACCTACAATGAGCAGTTCTTC. This codes for CASSPTSGTYNEQFF.

This clonotype was recorded at least ten times. The chain joins TRBV6-1 to TRBJ2-1, with 9 nucleotides matching TRBD1. This CDR3 spans 14 amino acids. Germline V gene lookup returns CDR1 MNHNS and CDR2 SASEGT. Trimming at V came to 6 bases and at J to 10 bases, leaving 10 bases not matched to a gene. The CDR3 spells CASRDRGILWEQFF. The CDR3, as DNA: TGTGCCAGCAGGGACAGGGGCATATTATGGGAGCAGTTCTTC.

The rearrangement joins TRBV11-3 to TRBJ2-3; D not certain. Trimming took off 1 base at V and 4 bases at J, with 12 bases between the two ends. The CDR3 runs to 15 residues. Germline V gives CDR1 SGHNT, CDR2 YENEEA. This chain's CDR3 is CASSLASRVSDTQYF. CDR3 in DNA: TGTGCCAGCAGCTTAGCTTCTAGAGTCTCAGATACGCAGTATTTT.

V and J are TRBV9 and TRBJ2-1; D may be TRBD1 (5 bases). CDR1 is SGDLS, CDR2 YYNGEE, per germline. This CDR3 is 15 amino acids long. V lost 2 bases, J lost 1 base, and 10 bases lay in between. The CDR3 nucleotides are TGTGCCAGCAGCGTGGGGCCAGTTTCCTACAATGAGCAGTTCTTC. Encoded protein: CASSVGPVSYNEQFF.

This clonotype was seen repeatedly, ten times or more. This rearrangement joins TRBV7-6 to TRBJ1-3, with D perhaps TRBD1 (5 bases). V was clipped by 2 bases and J by 0 bases, with 14 bases between them. Germline lookup yields CDR1 SGHVS and CDR2 FNYEAQ. The CDR3 extends over 17 amino acids. Here the CDR3 DNA reads TGTGCCAGCAGCTTATACCCAGGGCCCAACTCTGGAAACACCATATATTTT. Amino acid sequence: CASSLYPGPNSGNTIYF. The whole variable domain, remainder taken from reference TRBV7-6 and TRBJ1-3, is GAGVSQSPRYKVTKRGQDVALRCDPISGHVSLYWYRQALGQGPEFLTYFNYEAQQDKSGLPNDRFSAERPEGSISTLTIQRTEQRDSAMYRCASSLYPGPNSGNTIYFGEGSWLTVV.

At least ten counts were recorded for this clonotype. This sequence joins TRBV5-1 and TRBJ2-5; D is unclear. The CDR3 spans 14 residues. Trimming cost V 1 base and J 1 base, with 8 bases left between them. The germline V gene encodes CDR1 SGHRS and CDR2 YFSETQ. The chain's CDR3 is CASSLRARQETQYF. CDR3 nucleotide sequence: TGCGCCAGCAGCTTGCGCGCCCGCCAAGAGACCCAGTACTTC.

This sequence joins TRBV7-9 and TRBJ2-7; D remains unclear. Germline CDR1 is SEHNR and CDR2 is FQNEAQ (reference sequence). V lost 5 bases to trimming and J lost 6 bases, with 14 bases between them. This CDR3 has 13 amino acids. In nucleotides, the CDR3 is TGTGCCAGCAGCCCCGATAACGGCCGCGAGCAGTACTTC. Translation: CASSPDNGREQYF.

This clonotype has a count of ten or more. The genes are TRBV2 and TRBJ1-2; TRBD1 agrees at 9 bases. CDR3 length equals 13 residues. V lost 6 bases, J lost 6 bases, and 5 bases stayed unmatched. Germline CDR1 reads SNHLY; CDR2 reads FYNNEI. The CDR3 region is CASRLQGADGYTF. The CDR3 DNA reads TGTGCCAGCAGGTTACAGGGGGCGGATGGCTACACCTTC.

The gene calls are TRBV7-8 and TRBJ2-1; D remains ambiguous. This CDR3 is 14 amino acids long. Trimming left V 4 bases short and J 8 bases short, with 15 bases between. CDR1 and CDR2 (germline): SGHVS, FQNEAQ. CDR3 DNA: TGTGCCAGCAGCTCCTGGATTAACGAGTATGAGCAGTTCTTC. The encoded protein is CASSSWINEYEQFF.

This sequence joins TRBV12-3 or TRBV12-4 and TRBJ2-5; perhaps TRBD1 as D (5 bases). Trimming stripped 5 bases from V and 5 bases from J, with 21 bases between. CDR3 size: 16 residues. The CDR3 sequence is CASSRGVAALGETQYF. CDR3 DNA sequence: TGTGCCAGCAGTAGGGGTGTTGCGGCCTTGGGGGAGACCCAGTACTTC.